A single sample gave rise to the 25 T cell receptor beta chains below, sequenced in a study of blood T cells in healthy people across ages. Through a sample-barcoded 5' primer and a J-beta primer mix, a second PCR was run for about 7 to 12 cycles. TCRdb processed the 5' RACE reads anew with MiXCR; each CDR3 protein has one entry. The sample yields 1.5 million to 1.9 million distinct CDR3 sequences, approximately 43% seen once. Source material: blood. These receptors originate from a woman under 30 in good health.

V and J are TRBV7-9 and TRBJ2-3; D gene ambiguous. The CDR3 spans 14 residues. Trimming removed 4 bases at V and 6 bases at J, with 14 bases between. In germline, CDR1 is SEHNR, CDR2 FQNEAQ (reference sequence). The CDR3 loop is CASSSRSDQDTQYF. The CDR3 region has the DNA TGTGCCAGCAGCTCTCGCTCTGATCAGGATACGCAGTATTTT.

This rearrangement joins TRBV20-1 to TRBJ2-7; no definite D call. Trimming pared 1 base from V and 2 bases from J, leaving 9 bases between. Germline assignment: CDR1 DFQATT and CDR2 SNEGSKA (reference sequence). The CDR3 is 13 amino acids. In DNA, the CDR3 is TGCAGTGCTAGAGGCTCAGGTCCCTACGAGCAGTACTTC. Protein product: CSARGSGPYEQYF.

This clonotype was seen only a few times. This chain connects TRBV12-3 or TRBV12-4 to TRBJ2-1, with D hard to call. This CDR3 spans 12 amino acids. Trimming took 6 bases from V and 7 from J, leaving 10 bases between them. The CDR3 DNA reads TGTGCCAGCAGGTCTATCCAGAATGAGCAGTTCTTC. This codes for CASRSIQNEQFF.

The chain joins TRBV27 to TRBJ1-2; D is unresolved. This CDR3 spans 13 amino acids. V lost 3 bases, J lost 3 bases, and 8 bases lay in between. The germline gives CDR1 MNHEY, CDR2 SMNVEV (reference sequence). The DNA for the CDR3 is TGTGCCAGCAGTTTTTCCAGCTACTATGGCTACACCTTC. This encodes CASSFSSYYGYTF.

The chain links TRBV4-2 to TRBJ2-5, with 8 positions matching TRBD2. The germline CDR1 and CDR2 sequences are LGHNA and YNFKEQ. CDR3 length: 16 amino acids. The trim removed 0 bases at V and 2 bases at J, leaving 5 bases unmatched. The DNA of the CDR3 is TGTGCCAGCAGCCAAGATAGGGTAGCGGGGCAAGAGACCCAGTACTTC. Translation: CASSQDRVAGQETQYF.

This clonotype was seen once. The chain carries TRBV3-1 and TRBJ1-3; D unresolved. Trimming took off 0 bases at V and 0 bases at J, with 6 bases between the two ends. The germline V gene encodes CDR1 LGHDT and CDR2 YNNKEL (reference sequence). The CDR3 spans 15 residues. The CDR3 DNA is TGTGCCAGCAGCCAAGAGGGCCTCTCTGGAAACACCATATATTTT. Encoded protein: CASSQEGLSGNTIYF. The full variable domain, with the rest looked up from reference TRBV3-1 and TRBJ1-3, is DTAVSQTPKYLVTQMGNDKSIKCEQNLGHDTMYWYKQDSKKFLKIMFSYNNKELIINETVPNRFSPKSPDKAHLNLHINSLELGDSAVYFCASSQEGLSGNTIYFGEGSWLTVV.

The chain combines TRBV7-3 with TRBJ2-1; the D gene is possibly TRBD2 (6 bases). The V gene's germline CDR1 is SGHTA and CDR2 FQGTGA. The CDR3 covers 15 residues. Between the trimmed V and J ends, which lost 3 bases and 6 bases, there was a span of 15 bases. This chain's CDR3 is CASSFGGAGGNEQFF. The CDR3 DNA reads as TGTGCCAGCAGCTTTGGTGGGGCCGGGGGCAATGAGCAGTTCTTC.

V gene TRBV27 combines with J gene TRBJ1-2; tentatively, D is TRBD1 (6 bases). The CDR3 spans 15 residues. Trimming took 2 bases from V and 3 from J, leaving 13 bases between them. The germline V gene encodes CDR1 MNHEY and CDR2 SMNVEV (reference sequence). The CDR3 DNA follows: TGTGCCAGCAGTTTAAGCAGGGGCCTCTACTATGGCTACACCTTC. This codes for CASSLSRGLYYGYTF.

V usage is TRBV7-2 and J usage is TRBJ1-1; tentatively, D is TRBD1 (5 bases). This CDR3 comprises 14 residues. Germline CDR1 reads SGHTA; CDR2 reads FQGNSA. The V gene lost 5 bases and the J gene lost 4 bases, with 14 bases spanning the gap. The DNA of the CDR3 is TGTGCCAGCAGCCCCAGGGCGAGGGGCACTGAAGCTTTCTTT. Translated, it gives CASSPRARGTEAFF.

The chain links TRBV29-1 to TRBJ1-2, with D unresolved. V was pared by 7 bases and J by 3 bases, with 15 bases between. The V gene's germline CDR1 is SQVTM and CDR2 ANQGSEA. The CDR3 loop spans 13 amino acids. The CDR3 here is CSAWTPRDYGYTF. Written as DNA, the CDR3 is TGCAGCGCGTGGACTCCCCGGGACTATGGCTACACCTTC.

In this sample, this clonotype turned up a few times. The V and J genes are TRBV9 and TRBJ1-5, with TRBD1 matching over 10 bases. Germline CDR1 and CDR2: SGDLS and YYNGEE. The CDR3 covers 16 residues. V dropped 4 bases and J dropped 4; count of bases not matched to a gene: 8. Here the CDR3 DNA reads TGTGCCAGCAGCCCCGGGACAGGGGCTCTGAATCAGCCCCAGCATTTT. As protein: CASSPGTGALNQPQHF.

The CDR3 bases are TGCGCCAGCAGCCAAAGGACAGGGAACACCGGGGAGCTGTTTTTT. Its protein product is CASSQRTGNTGELFF. This chain connects TRBV4-3 to TRBJ2-2; 7 nucleotides agree with TRBD1. The CDR3 length is 15 residues. From germline, CDR1 is LGHNA and CDR2 YSLEER. J gave up 1 base and V 2 bases, and 1 base lay outside the gene matches.

This chain links TRBV9 with TRBJ2-1; 14 nucleotides agree with TRBD2. V shed 2 bases, J shed 7 bases, and the junction held 5 bases outside the gene matches. The CDR3 extends over 16 amino acids. Germline CDR1 SGDLS, CDR2 YYNGEE. The CDR3 loop is CASSVRTSGGRNEQFF. CDR3 sequence (DNA): TGTGCCAGCAGCGTTAGGACTAGCGGGGGGAGAAATGAGCAGTTCTTC.

The J gene is TRBJ2-5, the V gene TRBV6-5, with 7 bases lining up with TRBD2. V dropped 7 bases and J dropped 5; count of bases not matched to a gene: 7. CDR1 is MNHEY, CDR2 SVGAGI, per germline. The CDR3 loop spans 13 amino acids. This chain's CDR3 is CASKFAGDETQYF. The DNA of the CDR3 is TGTGCCAGCAAGTTCGCGGGAGACGAGACCCAGTACTTC.

This clonotype showed up just a few times. The chain employs TRBV29-1 and TRBJ1-5; D is possibly TRBD1 (5 bases). CDR3 length: 13 residues. CDR1 is SQVTM, CDR2 ANQGSEA, per germline. Trimming left V 3 bases short and J 2 bases short, with 8 bases between. Here the CDR3 reads CSVDGGGNQPQHF. CDR3 nucleotide sequence: TGCAGCGTTGACGGGGGGGGCAATCAGCCCCAGCATTTT.

The chain joins TRBV29-1 to TRBJ1-2; TRBD1 agrees at 7 bases. Germline trimming cut 6 bases from V and 8 bases from J; bases unmatched to any gene: 12. The germline V gene has CDR1 SQVTM and CDR2 ANQGSEA. The CDR3 is 13 residues long. The CDR3 here is CSVNPGQTSGYTF. As DNA, the CDR3 is TGCAGCGTAAACCCGGGACAGACGAGCGGCTACACCTTC.

This chain joins TRBV20-1 and TRBJ2-3; 8 positions agree with TRBD2. V was clipped by 3 bases and J by 2 bases; unmatched bases: 4. The CDR3 is 14 amino acids. Germline V lookup: CDR1 DFQATT, CDR2 SNEGSKA (reference sequence). The CDR3 protein is CSARILAVTDTQYF. Written as DNA, the CDR3 is TGCAGTGCTAGGATACTAGCGGTCACAGATACGCAGTATTTT.

This clonotype appeared a few times. The chain uses TRBV4-2 and TRBJ2-1; 9 nucleotides align to TRBD2. This CDR3 region has 16 residues. The germline gives CDR1 LGHNA, CDR2 YNFKEQ. Trimming removed 0 bases from V and 10 bases from J; junction bases left unmatched: 10. The CDR3 sequence is CASSQEAAGGPEEQFF. For the CDR3, the DNA is TGTGCCAGCAGCCAAGAGGCCGCGGGAGGGCCGGAAGAGCAGTTCTTC.

This clonotype showed up just a few times. The chain recombines TRBV7-9 with TRBJ1-1; TRBD1 might be the D (6 bases). The CDR3 has 14 amino acids. Germline CDR1 and CDR2: SEHNR and FQNEAQ (reference sequence). V lost 5 bases and J lost 1, with 11 bases in between. CDR3 sequence reads: CASSTGTRNTEAFF. The CDR3 coding sequence is TGTGCCAGCAGCACCGGGACAAGGAACACTGAAGCTTTCTTT. Supplemented by reference TRBV7-9 and TRBJ1-1, the full variable domain reads DTGVSQNPRHKITKRGQNVTFRCDPISEHNRLYWYRQTLGQGPEFLTYFQNEAQLEKSRLLSDRFSAERPKGSFSTLEIQRTEQGDSAMYLCASSTGTRNTEAFFGQGTRLTVV.

The chain combines TRBV4-3 with TRBJ2-6; D remains unclear. CDR3 length: 17 residues. V was shortened by 0 bases and J by 4 bases, with 13 bases between the two germline ends. From germline, CDR1 is LGHNA and CDR2 YSLEER. The CDR3 loop reads CASSQDLGGSGANVLTF. The CDR3 region has the DNA TGCGCCAGCAGCCAAGATCTAGGTGGTTCCGGGGCCAACGTCCTGACTTTC.

V usage is TRBV6-5 and J usage is TRBJ1-4; the D gene is possibly TRBD1 (6 bases). The CDR3 has 19 amino acids. The V end was cut by 0 bases, the J end by 0 bases, with 17 bases between. Germline loops: CDR1 MNHEY, CDR2 SVGAGI. CDR3 nucleotides: TGTGCCAGCAGTTACTCGCGTCGGGACATCGCTTCAACTAATGAAAAACTGTTTTTT. This sequence encodes CASSYSRRDIASTNEKLFF.

As regards this clonotype: Possible read error: a much larger clone is one base away. The chain carries TRBV27 and TRBJ2-7, with 13 bases that match TRBD2. This CDR3 has 14 amino acids. Trimming removed 6 bases from V and 4 bases from J; junction bases left unmatched: 3. Germline loops: CDR1 MNHEY, CDR2 SMNVEV (reference sequence). CDR3 loop: CASRGLAGFYEQYF. CDR3 sequence (DNA): TGTGCCAGCAGGGGACTAGCGGGATTTTACGAGCAGTACTTC.

This clonotype was seen only a few times. Written as DNA, the CDR3 is TGTGCTAGTGGTTGGGGGGAGCGCTCCTACGAGCAGTACTTC. Translated, it gives CASGWGERSYEQYF. The genes are TRBV12-5 and TRBJ2-7; D may be TRBD2 (6 bases). The CDR3 runs to 14 residues. The V end was cut by 4 bases, the J end by 0 bases, with 10 bases between. Germline CDR1 and CDR2: LGHNT and FRNRAP.

The rearrangement joins TRBV19 to TRBJ2-7, with D perhaps matching TRBD2 (6 bases). V shed 3 bases and J shed 7 bases, with 22 bases lying between them. The length of the CDR3 is 16 residues. The germline V gene encodes CDR1 LNHDA and CDR2 SQIVND (reference sequence). CDR3 bases: TGTGCCAGTAGTATGTCGGCGGGAAGCTCCTACAATGAGCAGTACTTC. Its protein is CASSMSAGSSYNEQYF.

This sequence joins TRBV9 and TRBJ2-1; possibly TRBD1 or TRBD2 for D (6 bases each). The V gene's germline CDR1 is SGDLS and CDR2 YYNGEE. The CDR3 loop spans 13 amino acids. V dropped 3 bases and J dropped 10 bases, with 14 bases sitting between them. This CDR3 reads CASSETGGWEQFF. In DNA form, the CDR3 reads TGTGCCAGCAGCGAAACCGGGGGCTGGGAGCAGTTCTTC.